These 29 T cell receptor beta chains were all obtained from the same sample, sequenced in a study of blood T cells in healthy people across ages. The authors ran a second PCR of about 6 to 11 cycles using a sample-barcoded 5' primer and a J-beta primer mix. TCRdb fed the 5' RACE reads into MiXCR, producing one record per CDR3 protein. This repertoire shows 1.5 million or so distinct CDR3 sequences, roughly two fifths found once; its top ten account for roughly 3.7%. Sequencing was carried out using blood. The receptors were sampled from a woman between 18 and 29 years old in good health.

This clonotype was seen a few times. In DNA form, the CDR3 reads TGCGCCAGCAGCCCGTTGAGGGTAGGATTCTTCAATGAGCAGTTCTTC. Residues: CASSPLRVGFFNEQFF. The rearrangement links TRBV5-1 to TRBJ2-1; the D gene is possibly TRBD2 (5 bases). Trimming took 4 bases from V and 6 from J, leaving 20 bases between them. The CDR3 sequence is 16 residues long. From germline, CDR1 is SGHRS and CDR2 YFSETQ.

This clonotype was found a few times. The J gene is TRBJ1-4, the V gene TRBV25-1, with D perhaps matching TRBD1 (5 bases). CDR3 length: 16 residues. V was cut by 1 base and J by 0 bases, with 9 bases left in between. Germline CDR1 reads MGHDK; CDR2 reads SYGVNS. CDR3 amino acids: CASSESRQSTNEKLFF. The CDR3 nucleotides are TGTGCCAGCAGTGAATCTCGACAGTCAACTAATGAAAAACTGTTTTTT.

J is TRBJ2-1 and V is TRBV6-5; 9 positions match TRBD1. With V trimmed by 6 bases and J by 7 bases, 10 bases remained unmatched. Germline loops: CDR1 MNHEY, CDR2 SVGAGI. The CDR3 runs to 15 residues. CDR3 loop: CASSPDRGKLNEQFF. For the CDR3, the DNA is TGTGCCAGCAGCCCGGACAGGGGAAAACTAAATGAGCAGTTCTTC.

This clonotype was picked up a small number of times. This rearrangement joins TRBV28 to TRBJ2-7, with a tentative D call TRBD1 (5 bases). The germline V and J ends were trimmed by 2 bases and 2 bases, with 10 bases remaining between them. CDR3 length equals 14 residues. CDR1 is MDHEN, CDR2 SYDVKM, per germline. In DNA form, the CDR3 reads TGTGCCAGCAGTTTAGCCAGGGTTCCCTACGAGCAGTACTTC. It encodes CASSLARVPYEQYF.

This clonotype is a singleton in its sample. The rearrangement links TRBV29-1 to TRBJ2-1; TRBD2 matches at 12 bases. This CDR3 contains 16 residues. Germline CDR1 SQVTM, CDR2 ANQGSEA. V was clipped by 6 bases and J by 4 bases; unmatched bases: 10. The CDR3 nucleotides read TGCAGCGTCGATATGGGACTAGCGGGCGGTTACAATGAGCAGTTCTTC. It encodes CSVDMGLAGGYNEQFF.

This clonotype was observed a handful of times. The V call is TRBV25-1, the J call TRBJ2-7, with a possible D match to TRBD1 (6 bases). V was pared by 3 bases and J by 6 bases, with 15 bases between. The CDR3 covers 14 residues. Germline values: CDR1 MGHDK, CDR2 SYGVNS. The CDR3 region is CASSDRDRLGEQYF. CDR3 coding DNA: TGTGCCAGCAGTGATCGAGACAGGCTCGGCGAGCAGTACTTC.

This clonotype was picked up a small number of times. CDR3: CASSWDRVNEQYF. The CDR3 DNA reads as TGTGCCAGCAGCTGGGACAGGGTTAACGAGCAGTACTTC. The chain joins TRBV11-2 to TRBJ2-5; 9 bases are a match to TRBD1. Judging by the DNA end, TRBJ2-7 fits better; the J call may be wrong. The germline CDR1 and CDR2 sequences are SGHAT and FQNNGV. There are 13 residues in the CDR3.

The chain employs TRBV11-2 and TRBJ2-5; no reliable D call. The CDR3 covers 15 residues. Deletions cut 0 bases from V and 0 bases from J, with 8 bases between. CDR1 is SGHAT, CDR2 FQNNGV, per germline. The CDR3: CASSLESGDQETQYF. In nucleotides, the CDR3 is TGTGCCAGCAGCTTAGAATCAGGAGACCAAGAGACCCAGTACTTC.

This clonotype was counted only a few times. This chain uses TRBV6-5 with TRBJ1-2; D is uncertain. Between the trimmed V and J ends, which lost 7 bases and 3 bases, there was a span of 18 bases. Looked up from germline, CDR1 is MNHEY and CDR2 is SVGAGI. The CDR3 extends over 15 amino acids. CDR3 sequence reads: CASTKRTPADYGYTF. The CDR3 DNA reads TGTGCCAGCACCAAACGTACTCCCGCCGACTATGGCTACACCTTC.

CDR3 amino acids: CASSIVGGGEQYF. DNA for the CDR3: TGTGCCAGTAGTATCGTTGGTGGTGGGGAGCAGTACTTC. The rearrangement joins TRBV19 to TRBJ2-5, with D tentatively TRBD2 (5 bases). The CDR3 is 13 amino acids. Trimming pared 3 bases from V and 11 bases from J, leaving 16 bases between. Germline CDR1 reads LNHDA; CDR2 reads SQIVND (reference sequence).

The rearrangement uses TRBV7-9 and TRBJ1-1; possible D gene TRBD1, 5 bases. The V and J ends lost 5 bases and 0 bases respectively, with 19 bases between them. Germline CDR1 and CDR2: SEHNR and FQNEAQ (reference sequence). The CDR3 has 17 residues. The CDR3 sequence: CASSIQDWRVLNTEAFF. The CDR3 DNA is TGTGCCAGCAGCATACAGGATTGGAGGGTCTTGAACACTGAAGCTTTCTTT. Supplemented by reference TRBV7-9 and TRBJ1-1, the full variable domain reads DTGVSQNPRHKITKRGQNVTFRCDPISEHNRLYWYRQTLGQGPEFLTYFQNEAQLEKSRLLSDRFSAERPKGSFSTLEIQRTEQGDSAMYLCASSIQDWRVLNTEAFFGQGTRLTVV.

The chain combines TRBV12-3 or TRBV12-4 with TRBJ2-1; TRBD2 matches 13 bases. The last part of the DNA fits TRBJ2-7 better; the J call may be wrong. This CDR3 spans 15 amino acids. The CDR3 region has the DNA TGTGCCAGCAGTTCCGGGACTAGCGGGACCAACGAGCAGTACTTC. Protein: CASSSGTSGTNEQYF.

This clonotype was observed a handful of times. This sequence joins TRBV9 and TRBJ2-1; tentatively, D is TRBD1 (5 bases). This CDR3 is built from 16 residues. Germline CDR1 SGDLS, CDR2 YYNGEE. Trimming removed 0 bases at V and 0 bases at J, with 10 bases between. In DNA, the CDR3 is TGTGCCAGCAGCGTAGGGGGCAGGCCCTCCTACAATGAGCAGTTCTTC. Its protein is CASSVGGRPSYNEQFF.

This sequence joins TRBV9 and TRBJ2-6; a possible D gene is TRBD2 (5 bases). V shed 4 bases and J shed 0 bases, with 23 bases lying between them. The CDR3 contains 20 residues. Germline V gives CDR1 SGDLS, CDR2 YYNGEE. The CDR3 DNA reads TGTGCCAGCAGCCTAGCCCCAACAGCCATCATGTGCTCTGGGGCCAACGTCCTGACTTTC. It encodes CASSLAPTAIMCSGANVLTF.

This rearrangement joins TRBV24-1 to TRBJ2-3, with 7 bases matching TRBD2. This CDR3 contains 14 residues. V lost 4 bases, J lost 4 bases, and 4 bases stayed unmatched. In germline, CDR1 is KGHDR, CDR2 SFDVKD. As DNA, the CDR3 is TGTGCCACCAGTGAGAGCAGCGGGGCAGATACGCAGTATTTT. Translating it yields CATSESSGADTQYF.

This clonotype turned up a few times. The chain joins TRBV20-1 to TRBJ2-1; D perhaps matches TRBD1 (6 bases). Germline V gene data show CDR1 as DFQATT and CDR2 as SNEGSKA (reference sequence). V was pared by 0 bases and J by 0 bases, with 12 bases between. CDR3 length: 16 residues. The CDR3 bases are TGCAGTGCTAGAGATTACAGGGCATACTCCTACAATGAGCAGTTCTTC. Amino acids: CSARDYRAYSYNEQFF.

This clonotype is a singleton in its sample. The chain couples TRBV4-1 to TRBJ1-2, with 7 bases lining up with TRBD1. CDR1 is MGHRA and CDR2 is YSYEKL in the germline V gene. The CDR3 has 17 amino acids. With 2 bases clipped from V and 3 bases from J, the junction kept 12 bases outside the gene matches. CDR3 sequence: CASSQILSTGKHYGYTF. In nucleotides, the CDR3 is TGCGCCAGCAGCCAAATTTTATCGACAGGGAAGCACTATGGCTACACCTTC.

The J gene is TRBJ2-1, the V gene TRBV12-3 or TRBV12-4; possible D gene TRBD2, 6 bases. CDR3 length equals 13 residues. Trimming shortened V by 6 bases and J by 7 bases, and 13 bases separated the two germline ends. The CDR3 region has the DNA TGTGCCAGCAGGGACTATGCGGTAAATGAGCAGTTCTTC. It translates to CASRDYAVNEQFF.

The rearrangement joins TRBV2 to TRBJ2-1; 11 nucleotides align to TRBD2. This CDR3 region has 15 residues. CDR1 SNHLY and CDR2 FYNNEI come from the germline V gene. Trimming took 6 bases from V and 7 from J; bases not matched to a gene: 8. The CDR3, as DNA: TGTGCCAGCAGGGAACGACTAGCGGGGAGAAATGAGCAGTTCTTC. It specifies CASRERLAGRNEQFF.

Only a few counts were recorded for this clonotype. The V and J genes are TRBV14 and TRBJ1-2; D call uncertain. Germline-derived CDR1 and CDR2 are SGHDN and FVKESK. Trimming pared 0 bases from V and 3 bases from J, leaving 14 bases between. The CDR3 runs to 16 residues. The CDR3 bases are TGTGCCAGCAGCCAAGATATCTGGGGAGTAGACTATGGCTACACCTTC. Its translation: CASSQDIWGVDYGYTF.

The rearrangement links TRBV5-1 to TRBJ1-2, with D possibly being TRBD1 (6 bases). CDR1 SGHRS and CDR2 YFSETQ come from the germline V gene. The CDR3 has 17 residues. Trimming shortened V by 4 bases and J by 4 bases, and 23 bases separated the two germline ends. The CDR3 here is CASSTAGVWQGTYGYTF. Written as DNA, the CDR3 is TGCGCCAGCAGCACTGCCGGGGTTTGGCAGGGGACCTATGGCTACACCTTC.

The chain joins TRBV4-3 to TRBJ2-3, with 7 positions matching TRBD2. Germline V gene data show CDR1 as LGHNA and CDR2 as YSLEER. The CDR3 sequence is 18 residues long. Trimming removed 1 base from V and 4 bases from J; junction bases left unmatched: 14. The CDR3 DNA follows: TGCGCCAGCAGCCAAGTCCGTCGGAGCGGGATACTGGCAGATACGCAGTATTTT. Encoded protein: CASSQVRRSGILADTQYF.

The chain has TRBV7-6 and TRBJ1-4; TRBD1 aligns across 7 bases. CDR3 length equals 15 residues. CDR1 is SGHVS, CDR2 FNYEAQ, per germline. V lost 5 bases and J lost 5; bases outside the gene matches: 8. In nucleotides, the CDR3 is TGTGCCAGCAGCATCCGACAGGGCAAAAATGAAAAACTGTTTTTT. It specifies CASSIRQGKNEKLFF.

J is TRBJ2-1 and V is TRBV7-3; tentatively, D is TRBD2 (5 bases). V was shortened by 5 bases and J by 4 bases, with 15 bases between the two germline ends. This CDR3 has 15 amino acids. Germline loops: CDR1 SGHTA, CDR2 FQGTGA. Here the CDR3 DNA reads TGTGCCAGCAGCCTGTCCCCCGGACTTTACAATGAGCAGTTCTTC. It yields the protein CASSLSPGLYNEQFF. Full variable domain (outside the CDR3, taken from reference TRBV7-3 and TRBJ2-1): GAGVSQTPSNKVTEKGKYVELRCDPISGHTALYWYRQSLGQGPEFLIYFQGTGAADDSGLPNDRFFAVRPEGSVSTLKIQRTERGDSAVYLCASSLSPGLYNEQFFGPGTRLTVL.

This clonotype came up a few times. The chain employs TRBV7-9 and TRBJ2-1; D not certain. Germline-derived CDR1 and CDR2 are SEHNR and FQNEAQ (reference sequence). The CDR3 is 14 residues long. The V and J ends lost 2 bases and 8 bases respectively, with 13 bases between them. CDR3 loop: CASSLTAGFDEQFF. Written as DNA, the CDR3 is TGTGCCAGCAGCTTAACGGCAGGCTTTGATGAGCAGTTCTTC.

Turning to this clonotype: This sequence may be a read error, since a much larger clone differs from it by one base. The gene calls are TRBV6-2 or TRBV6-3 and TRBJ1-1; D possibly corresponds to TRBD1 (6 bases). The CDR3 runs to 13 residues. V shed 5 bases and J shed 7 bases, with 14 bases lying between them. Looked up from germline, CDR1 is MNHEY and CDR2 is SVGEGT. The CDR3 nucleotides are TGTGCCAGCAGTGACTGGGACATTAATGAAGCTTTCTTT. Translating it yields CASSDWDINEAFF.

The V and J genes are TRBV4-1 and TRBJ1-5; tentative D call: TRBD1 (5 bases). Germline CDR1 reads MGHRA; CDR2 reads YSYEKL. The CDR3 is made up of 17 amino acids. Trimming cost V 3 bases and J 4 bases, with 19 bases left between them. For the CDR3, the DNA is TGCGCCAGCAGCCAGGTACCGGGCCAGGGTGGGAATCAGCCCCAGCATTTT. It encodes CASSQVPGQGGNQPQHF.

A single count supports this clonotype. This chain links TRBV28 with TRBJ1-1; tentatively, D is TRBD1 (6 bases). The CDR3 covers 15 residues. Germline CDR1 MDHEN, CDR2 SYDVKM. V lost 5 bases and J 8 bases, leaving 21 bases between the germline ends. The CDR3 protein is CASSPPTGLPREAFF. The CDR3 DNA sequence: TGTGCCAGCAGTCCACCGACAGGACTGCCCCGGGAAGCTTTCTTT.

In this sample, this clonotype turned up a few times. The chain carries TRBV20-1 and TRBJ2-1, with D tentatively TRBD1 (6 bases). The CDR3 sequence is 11 residues long. V was clipped by 6 bases and J by 11 bases, with 14 bases between them. The germline V gene encodes CDR1 DFQATT and CDR2 SNEGSKA (reference sequence). This CDR3 is CSATGTTKQFF. The DNA for the CDR3 is TGCAGTGCCACCGGGACAACCAAGCAGTTCTTC.